Listed here are 21 T cell receptor beta chains from one sample, sequenced in a study of STAT5B mutations in CD4+ large granular lymphocyte leukemia. Generated by immunoSEQ multiplex PCR, the TCRdb table keeps only in-frame clones and is missing some. The top ten hold under 0.5% of the sample, which has about 20,000 clones, around 79% seen once. The sample was CD4+ T cells from blood buffy coats. The receptors stem from a human donor in good health.

This chain uses TRBV7-2 with TRBJ2-5, with D unclear. The V end lost 3 bases, the J end lost 0 bases, and 5 bases lay between the germline ends. This CDR3 spans 13 amino acids. Germline CDR1 and CDR2: SGHTA and FQGNSA. CDR3 sequence: CASSFPNQETQYF. CDR3 nucleotides: TGTGCCAGCAGCTTTCCAAACCAAGAGACCCAGTACTTC.

The V gene is TRBV7-6, the J gene TRBJ2-3; 13 positions match TRBD2. The CDR3 contains 16 residues. Per germline, CDR1 SGHVS and CDR2 FNYEAQ. Trimming cost V 5 bases and J 4 bases; bases outside gene matches: 6. Here the CDR3 DNA reads TGTGCCAGCAGCGTCGGGACTAGCGGGGTCTCAGATACGCAGTATTTT. Residues: CASSVGTSGVSDTQYF.

The chain links TRBV6-6 to TRBJ1-2; TRBD1 aligns across 7 bases. In germline, CDR1 is MNHNY, CDR2 SVGAGI (reference sequence). The CDR3 extends over 14 amino acids. V trimming: 4 bases; J trimming: 4 bases; junction bases outside the gene matches: 6. CDR3 amino acids: CASSSQGFGYGYTF. The DNA for the CDR3 is TGTGCCAGCAGTTCACAGGGGTTCGGCTATGGCTACACCTTC.

The gene calls are TRBV28 and TRBJ2-3; D ambiguous. Trimming pared 3 bases from V and 3 bases from J, leaving 10 bases between. The CDR3 extends over 14 amino acids. The germline V gene encodes CDR1 MDHEN and CDR2 SYDVKM. CDR3 sequence (DNA): TGTGCCAGCAGTTTGAACCCTCCAACAGATACGCAGTATTTT. Translated: CASSLNPPTDTQYF.

The CDR3 loop reads CASSLDSSYNEQFF. CDR3 in DNA: TGCGCCAGCAGCTTGGATTCGTCCTACAATGAGCAGTTCTTC. The rearrangement uses TRBV5-1 and TRBJ2-1; D remains ambiguous. Trimming took 0 bases from V and 1 from J, leaving 5 bases between them. The CDR3 covers 14 residues. Germline V gene lookup returns CDR1 SGHRS and CDR2 YFSETQ.

About this clone: One end of the junction fails to match germline, which may point to a read error. The rearrangement joins TRBV27 to TRBJ1-1; maybe TRBD1 (5 bases). The length of the CDR3 is 17 residues. Germline V gene lookup returns CDR1 MNHEY and CDR2 SMNVEV (reference sequence). The CDR3 sequence is CASRESVWGNLNTEASF. The CDR3 bases are TGTGCCAGCAGGGAGTCAGTATGGGGCAATTTGAACACTGAAGCTTCCTTT.

J is TRBJ1-1 and V is TRBV10-3; 8 nucleotides align to TRBD1. The CDR3 loop spans 14 amino acids. CDR1 and CDR2 from the germline V gene are ENHRY and SYGVKD. Unmatched junction bases numbered 8, after V lost 6 bases and J lost 5 bases. Here the CDR3 reads CAIRPDRAGTEAFF. In DNA, the CDR3 is TGTGCCATCAGGCCGGACAGGGCAGGGACTGAAGCTTTCTTT.

The J gene is TRBJ2-7, the V gene TRBV19; tentatively, D is TRBD2 (7 bases). Per germline, CDR1 LNHDA and CDR2 SQIVND (reference sequence). The V and J ends lost 7 bases and 8 bases respectively, with 15 bases between them. The CDR3 extends over 12 amino acids. CDR3 residues: CASNPGEGQQYF. CDR3 DNA: TGTGCCAGTAACCCAGGGGAGGGGCAGCAGTACTTC. The complete variable domain, with remaining parts taken from reference TRBV19 and TRBJ2-7, reads DGGITQSPKYLFRKEGQNVTLSCEQNLNHDAMYWYRQDPGQGLRLIYYSQIVNDFQKGDIAEGYSVSREKKESFPLTVTSAQKNPTAFYLCASNPGEGQQYFGPGTRLTVT.

V is TRBV29-1 and J is TRBJ2-3, with 7 positions matching TRBD2. In germline, CDR1 is SQVTM, CDR2 ANQGSEA. The CDR3 extends over 13 amino acids. Trimming removed 4 bases from V and 6 bases from J; junction bases left unmatched: 7. For the CDR3, the DNA is TGCAGCGTTGTTGGCAGGGAGGGCGATACGCAGTATTTT. Its protein is CSVVGREGDTQYF.

The chain uses TRBV5-1 and TRBJ2-5, with 13 bases lining up with TRBD2. The J call may be in error: the DNA end matches TRBJ2-7 better. The CDR3 is made up of 21 amino acids. Germline CDR1 and CDR2: SGHRS and YFSETQ. For the CDR3, the DNA is TGCGCCAGCAGCTTGTTCTCTAGGACTAGCGGGAGTAGGGAGCGCCCCTACGAGCAGTACTTC. Translating it yields CASSLFSRTSGSRERPYEQYF.

The chain couples TRBV7-3 to TRBJ2-1, with a tentative D call TRBD2 (5 bases). V lost 1 base to trimming and J lost 5 bases, with 9 bases between them. The CDR3 loop spans 14 amino acids. Per germline, CDR1 SGHTA and CDR2 FQGTGA. CDR3 region: CASSLSRGNNEQFF. Written as DNA, the CDR3 is TGTGCCAGCAGCTTAAGTCGGGGAAACAATGAGCAGTTCTTC.

This clone was detected once. The chain joins TRBV19 to TRBJ2-1; 9 nucleotides match TRBD1. Per the germline V gene, CDR1 is LNHDA and CDR2 is SQIVND (reference sequence). CDR3 length equals 14 residues. With 5 bases clipped from V and 3 bases from J, the junction kept 2 bases outside the gene matches. In nucleotides, the CDR3 is TGTGCCAGTAGTGTGGACAGGGGCTACAATGAGCAGTTCTTC. Residues: CASSVDRGYNEQFF.

The V call is TRBV5-1, the J call TRBJ2-3; D not resolved. CDR1 and CDR2 (germline): SGHRS, YFSETQ. The V gene lost 4 bases and the J gene lost 2 bases, with 5 bases spanning the gap. CDR3 size: 12 residues. CDR3 region: CASSQTTDTQYF. The CDR3, as DNA: TGCGCCAGCAGCCAAACCACAGATACGCAGTATTTT.

V is TRBV11-3 and J is TRBJ1-1; 7 bases agree with TRBD1. The CDR3 totals 14 residues. The V gene end was trimmed by 5 bases and the J gene end by 4 bases; junction bases not matched to a gene: 7. Germline CDR1 is SGHNT and CDR2 is YENEEA. CDR3 sequence: CASSKTGLVTEAFF. Here the CDR3 DNA reads TGTGCCAGCAGCAAGACAGGGTTGGTCACTGAAGCTTTCTTT.

CDR3 sequence reads: CASSQFGTANNSPLHF. The CDR3 DNA sequence: TGCGCCAGCAGCCAATTCGGGACCGCTAATAATTCACCCCTCCACTTT. The V gene is TRBV5-1, the J gene TRBJ1-6; weak D call: TRBD1 (5 bases). The CDR3 is 16 amino acids. Between the trimmed V and J ends, which lost 4 bases and 5 bases, there was a span of 16 bases. Germline CDR1 is SGHRS and CDR2 is YFSETQ.

This clone came up a few times. The chain carries TRBV10-3 and TRBJ1-4, with 10 bases identical to TRBD1. V trimming: 2 bases; J trimming: 7 bases; junction bases outside the gene matches: 4. Per germline, CDR1 ENHRY and CDR2 SYGVKD. This CDR3 contains 15 residues. This chain's CDR3 is CAISEKGTGAEKLFF. The CDR3, as DNA: TGTGCCATCAGTGAGAAAGGGACAGGGGCTGAAAAACTGTTTTTT.

V usage is TRBV13 and J usage is TRBJ1-4; 8 bases agree with TRBD1. The J segment lost 7 bases and the V segment lost 4 bases, leaving 11 bases of the junction unmatched. This CDR3 comprises 16 residues. CDR1 and CDR2 from the germline V gene are PRHDT and FYEKMQ (reference sequence). Here the CDR3 reads CASSYKGQGLGEKLFF. Written as DNA, the CDR3 is TGTGCCAGCAGCTATAAAGGACAGGGACTAGGTGAAAAACTGTTTTTT.

The chain joins TRBV11-3 to TRBJ2-2; D unresolved. The CDR3 is 11 residues long. The germline V gene has CDR1 SGHNT and CDR2 YENEEA. The V end was cut by 2 bases, the J end by 5 bases, with 0 bases between. The CDR3, as DNA: TGTGCCAGCAGCTTAACCGGGGAGCTGTTTTTT. This sequence encodes CASSLTGELFF.

This chain uses TRBV7-9 with TRBJ2-5; weak D call: TRBD2 (6 bases). The ends were cut back, 8 bases at V and 4 bases at J, with 11 bases in the middle. The CDR3 has 12 residues. Germline CDR1 reads SEHNR; CDR2 reads FQNEAQ (reference sequence). The CDR3, as DNA: TGTGCCAGCCTTGGGGGAGGAGAGACCCAGTACTTC. Translated, it gives CASLGGGETQYF.

The chain combines TRBV6-6 with TRBJ2-2, with D unresolved. From germline, CDR1 is MNHNY and CDR2 SVGAGI (reference sequence). The CDR3 covers 13 residues. V lost 4 bases, J lost 5 bases, and 8 bases lay in between. CDR3 nucleotides: TGTGCCAGCAGTTCACCGGTGACCGGGGAGCTGTTTTTT. It yields the protein CASSSPVTGELFF.

The rearrangement uses TRBV6-6 and TRBJ1-1; weak D call: TRBD1 (6 bases). The V end was cut by 5 bases, the J end by 10 bases, with 14 bases between. This CDR3 region has 12 residues. Germline V gene lookup returns CDR1 MNHNY and CDR2 SVGAGI (reference sequence). CDR3 loop: CASSPSQGLAFF. The CDR3 DNA sequence: TGTGCCAGCAGTCCCTCTCAGGGGTTAGCTTTCTTT.